This TCR beta chain was documented in a study of T cell responses to AZD1222 COVID-19 vaccine. Notes on the study in general: The breadth and depth of Spike-specific TCRs increased once two AZD1222 doses had been given. Across the whole spike, CD4 TCRs peaked at regions 160-218 and 743-854. The donor group comprised mostly white British people and more females; the analysis possibly underestimated clonal diversity. Repertoire sampling happened only post peak T cell response.

Germline CDR1 is MNHEY and CDR2 is SVGEGT. V dropped 4 bases and J dropped 6 bases, with 18 bases sitting between them. CDR3 length: 15 residues. A note on this clone: What it binds is not known.

Clones were read by immunoSEQ multiplex PCR, and TCRdb kept only the in-frame ones, dropping some. The data hold some 120,000 clones, with about 86% observed a single time. The TCR originated in an adult in good health. This chain uses TRBV6-2 or TRBV6-3 with TRBJ1-2; D call uncertain. Sequencing was performed on peripheral blood, taken on day 0 of AZD1222 vaccination. The CDR3 protein is CASSSPISKRDGYTF. DNA for the CDR3: TGTGCCAGCAGTTCCCCAATATCGAAAAGGGATGGCTACACCTTC.